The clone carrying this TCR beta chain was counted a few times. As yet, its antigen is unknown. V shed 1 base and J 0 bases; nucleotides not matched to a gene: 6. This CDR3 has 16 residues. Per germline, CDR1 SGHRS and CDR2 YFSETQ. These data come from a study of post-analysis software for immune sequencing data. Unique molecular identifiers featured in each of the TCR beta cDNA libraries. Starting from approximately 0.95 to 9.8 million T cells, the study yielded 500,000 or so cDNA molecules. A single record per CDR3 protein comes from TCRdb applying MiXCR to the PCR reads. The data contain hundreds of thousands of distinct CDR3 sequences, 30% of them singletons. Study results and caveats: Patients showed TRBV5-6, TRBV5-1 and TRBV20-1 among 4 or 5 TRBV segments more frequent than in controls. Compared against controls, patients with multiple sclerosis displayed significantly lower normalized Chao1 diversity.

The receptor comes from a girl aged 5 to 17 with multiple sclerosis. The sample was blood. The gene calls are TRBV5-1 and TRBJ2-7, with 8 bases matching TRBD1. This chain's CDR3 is CASSLNPGQVSYEQYF. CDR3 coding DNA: TGCGCCAGCAGCTTGAATCCGGGACAGGTCTCCTACGAGCAGTACTTC. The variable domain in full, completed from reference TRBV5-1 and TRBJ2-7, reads KAGVTQTPRYLIKTRGQQVTLSCSPISGHRSVSWYQQTPGQGLQFLFEYFSETQRNKGNFPGRFSGRQFSNSRSEMNVSTLELGDSALYLCASSLNPGQVSYEQYFGPGTRLTVT.